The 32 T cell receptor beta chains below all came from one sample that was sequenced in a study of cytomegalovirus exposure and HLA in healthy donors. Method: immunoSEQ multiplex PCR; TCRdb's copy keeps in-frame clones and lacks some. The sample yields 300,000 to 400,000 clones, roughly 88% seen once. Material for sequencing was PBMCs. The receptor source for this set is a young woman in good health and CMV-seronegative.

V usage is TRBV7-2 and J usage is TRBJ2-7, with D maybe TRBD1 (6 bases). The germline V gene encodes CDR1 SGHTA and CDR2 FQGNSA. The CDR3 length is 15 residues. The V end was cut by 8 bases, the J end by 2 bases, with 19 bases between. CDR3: CASGNNREITYEQYF. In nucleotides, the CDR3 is TGTGCCAGCGGTAATAACAGGGAAATTACCTACGAGCAGTACTTC. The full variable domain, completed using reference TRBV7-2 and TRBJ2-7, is GAGVSQSPSNKVTEKGKDVELRCDPISGHTALYWYRQSLGQGLEFLIYFQGNSAPDKSGLPSDRFSAERTGGSVSTLTIQRTQQEDSAVYLCASGNNREITYEQYFGPGTRLTVT.

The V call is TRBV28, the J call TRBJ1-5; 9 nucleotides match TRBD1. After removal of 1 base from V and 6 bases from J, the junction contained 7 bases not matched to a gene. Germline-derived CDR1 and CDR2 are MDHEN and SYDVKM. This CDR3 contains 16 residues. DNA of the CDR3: TGTGCCAGCAGTTTATCGACAGGGGGGATCGGTCAGCCCCAGCATTTT. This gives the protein CASSLSTGGIGQPQHF. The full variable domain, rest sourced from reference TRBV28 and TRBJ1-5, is DVKVTQSSRYLVKRTGEKVFLECVQDMDHENMFWYRQDPGLGLRLIYFSYDVKMKEKGDIPEGYSVSREKKERFSLILESASTNQTSMYLCASSLSTGGIGQPQHFGDGTRLSIL.

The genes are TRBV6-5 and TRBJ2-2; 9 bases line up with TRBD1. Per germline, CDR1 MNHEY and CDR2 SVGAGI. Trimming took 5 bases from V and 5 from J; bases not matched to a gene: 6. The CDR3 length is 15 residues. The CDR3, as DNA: TGTGCCAGCAGTCTCGGACAGGGGAGGACCGGGGAGCTGTTTTTT. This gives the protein CASSLGQGRTGELFF.

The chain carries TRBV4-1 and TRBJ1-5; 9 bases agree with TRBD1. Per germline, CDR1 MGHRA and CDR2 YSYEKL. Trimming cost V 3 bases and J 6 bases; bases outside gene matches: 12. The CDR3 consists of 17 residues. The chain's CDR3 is CASSQVYRGPLRQPQHF. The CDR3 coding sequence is TGCGCCAGCAGCCAGGTATACAGGGGGCCACTCCGTCAGCCCCAGCATTTT.

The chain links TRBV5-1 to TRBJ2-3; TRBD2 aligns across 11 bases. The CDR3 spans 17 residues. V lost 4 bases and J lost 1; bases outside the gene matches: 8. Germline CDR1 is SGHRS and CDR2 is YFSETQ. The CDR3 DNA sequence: TGCGCCAGCAGCGGTATACTAGCGGGGGCCGGCACAGATACGCAGTATTTT. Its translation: CASSGILAGAGTDTQYF.

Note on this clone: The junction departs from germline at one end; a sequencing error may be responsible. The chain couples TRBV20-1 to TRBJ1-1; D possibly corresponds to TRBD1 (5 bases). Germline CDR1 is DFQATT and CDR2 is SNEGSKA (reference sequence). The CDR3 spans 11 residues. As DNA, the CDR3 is TGCAGTGCCAGAGGGGCAGTGGAAGCTTTCTTT. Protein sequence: CSARGAVEAFF.

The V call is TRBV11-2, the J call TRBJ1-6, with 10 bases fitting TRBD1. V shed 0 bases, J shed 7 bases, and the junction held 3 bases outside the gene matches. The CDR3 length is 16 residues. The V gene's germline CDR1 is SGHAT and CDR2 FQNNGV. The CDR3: CASSLEGGQGNSPLHF. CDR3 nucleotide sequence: TGTGCCAGCAGCTTAGAGGGGGGACAGGGGAATTCACCCCTCCACTTT.

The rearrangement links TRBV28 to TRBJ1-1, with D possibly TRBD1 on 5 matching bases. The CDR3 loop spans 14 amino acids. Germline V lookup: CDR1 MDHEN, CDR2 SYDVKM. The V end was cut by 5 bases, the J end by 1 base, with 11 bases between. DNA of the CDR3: TGTGCCAGCAGTCTAAGACAGCCGAACACTGAAGCTTTCTTT. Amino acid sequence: CASSLRQPNTEAFF.

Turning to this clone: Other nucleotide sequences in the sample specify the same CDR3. CDR3 loop: CASSLGLAGYNEQFF. The CDR3 bases are TGTGCCAGCAGTCTCGGACTAGCGGGTTACAATGAGCAGTTCTTC. This chain connects TRBV28 to TRBJ2-1; 11 bases map to TRBD2. The CDR3 totals 15 residues. The ends lost 5 bases at V and 4 bases at J; junction bases unmatched: 4. From germline, CDR1 is MDHEN and CDR2 SYDVKM.

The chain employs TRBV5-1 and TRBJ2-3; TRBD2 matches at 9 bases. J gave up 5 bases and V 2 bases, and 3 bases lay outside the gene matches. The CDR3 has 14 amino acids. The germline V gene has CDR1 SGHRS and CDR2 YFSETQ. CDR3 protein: CASSLAGGQDTQYF. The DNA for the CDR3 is TGCGCCAGCAGCTTAGCGGGGGGTCAAGATACGCAGTATTTT.

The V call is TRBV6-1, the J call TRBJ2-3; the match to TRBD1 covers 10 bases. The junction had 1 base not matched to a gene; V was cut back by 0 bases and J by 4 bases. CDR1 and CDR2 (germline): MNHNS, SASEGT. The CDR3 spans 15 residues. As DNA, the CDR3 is TGTGCCAGCAGTGAAGCGACAGGGGGCGCAGATACGCAGTATTTT. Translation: CASSEATGGADTQYF.

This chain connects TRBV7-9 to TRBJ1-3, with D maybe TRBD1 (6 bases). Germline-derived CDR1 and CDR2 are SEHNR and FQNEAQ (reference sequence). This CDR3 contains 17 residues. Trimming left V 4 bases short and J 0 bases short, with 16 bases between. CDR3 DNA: TGTGCCAGCAGCTCAAACCGGGACACACTCTCTGGAAACACCATATATTTT. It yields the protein CASSSNRDTLSGNTIYF.

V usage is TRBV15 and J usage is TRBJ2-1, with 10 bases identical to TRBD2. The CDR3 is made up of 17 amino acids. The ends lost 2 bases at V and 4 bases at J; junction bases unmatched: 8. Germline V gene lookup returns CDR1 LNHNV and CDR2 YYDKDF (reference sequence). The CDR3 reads CATSRSVGSGRYNEQFF. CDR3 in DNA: TGTGCCACCAGCAGAAGCGTAGGTAGCGGGAGGTACAATGAGCAGTTCTTC.

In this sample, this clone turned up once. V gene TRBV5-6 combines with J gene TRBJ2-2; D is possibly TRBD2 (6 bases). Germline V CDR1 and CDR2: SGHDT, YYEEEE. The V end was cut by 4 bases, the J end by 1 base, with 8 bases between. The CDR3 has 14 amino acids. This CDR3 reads CASSGRENTGELFF. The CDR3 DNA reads TGTGCCAGCAGCGGGCGGGAGAACACCGGGGAGCTGTTTTTT.

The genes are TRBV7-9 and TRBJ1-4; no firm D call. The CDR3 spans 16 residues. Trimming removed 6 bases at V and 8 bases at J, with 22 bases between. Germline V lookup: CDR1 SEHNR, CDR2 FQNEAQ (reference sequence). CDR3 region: CASRPWVGGPGEKLFF. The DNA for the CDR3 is TGTGCCAGCAGACCCTGGGTAGGCGGCCCGGGGGAAAAACTGTTTTTT.

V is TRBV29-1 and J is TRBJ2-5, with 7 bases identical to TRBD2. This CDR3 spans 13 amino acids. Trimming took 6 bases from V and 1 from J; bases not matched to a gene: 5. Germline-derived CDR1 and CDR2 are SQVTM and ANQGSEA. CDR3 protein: CSVRGVLQETQYF. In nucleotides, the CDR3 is TGCAGCGTCCGGGGGGTCCTCCAAGAGACCCAGTACTTC.

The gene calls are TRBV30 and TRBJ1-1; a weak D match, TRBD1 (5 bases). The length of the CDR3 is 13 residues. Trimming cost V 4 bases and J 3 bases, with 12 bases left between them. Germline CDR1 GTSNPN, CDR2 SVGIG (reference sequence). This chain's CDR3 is CAWNPGAHTEAFF. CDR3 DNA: TGTGCCTGGAATCCTGGGGCGCACACTGAAGCTTTCTTT.

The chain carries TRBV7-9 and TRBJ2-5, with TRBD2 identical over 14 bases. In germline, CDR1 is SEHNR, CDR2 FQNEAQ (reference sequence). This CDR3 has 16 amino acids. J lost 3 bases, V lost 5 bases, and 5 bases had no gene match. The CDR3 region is CASSPQTSGREETQYF. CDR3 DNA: TGTGCCAGCAGCCCCCAGACTAGCGGGAGGGAAGAGACCCAGTACTTC.

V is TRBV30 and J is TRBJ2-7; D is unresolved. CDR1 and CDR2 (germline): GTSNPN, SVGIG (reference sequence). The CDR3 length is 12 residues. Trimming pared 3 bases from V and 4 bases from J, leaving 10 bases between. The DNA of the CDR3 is TGTGCCTGGAGCCTATCACGATACGAGCAGTACTTC. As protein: CAWSLSRYEQYF.

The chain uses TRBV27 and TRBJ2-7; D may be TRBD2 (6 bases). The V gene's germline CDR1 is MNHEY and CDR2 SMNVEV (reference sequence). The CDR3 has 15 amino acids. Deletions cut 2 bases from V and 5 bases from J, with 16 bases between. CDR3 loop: CASSLRAGSSHEQYF. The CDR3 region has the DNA TGTGCCAGCAGTTTACGTGCCGGGAGTTCCCACGAGCAGTACTTC.

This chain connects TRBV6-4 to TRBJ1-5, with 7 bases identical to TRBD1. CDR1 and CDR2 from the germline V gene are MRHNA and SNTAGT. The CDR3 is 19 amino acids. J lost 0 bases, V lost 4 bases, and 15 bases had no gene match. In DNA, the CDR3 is TGTGCCAGCAGTGCCCTGCTGGGACAGCGATCCTATAGCAATCAGCCCCAGCATTTT. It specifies CASSALLGQRSYSNQPQHF.

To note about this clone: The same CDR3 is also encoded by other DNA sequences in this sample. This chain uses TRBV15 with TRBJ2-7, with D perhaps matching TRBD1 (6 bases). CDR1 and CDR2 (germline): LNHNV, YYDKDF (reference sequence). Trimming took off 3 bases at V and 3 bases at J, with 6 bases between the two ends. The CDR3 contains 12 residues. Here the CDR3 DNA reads TGTGCCACCAGCAGGGACAGCTACGAGCAGTACTTC. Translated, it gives CATSRDSYEQYF.

CDR3 sequence reads: CSVDYLSGRAKDTQYF. The CDR3 bases are TGCAGCGTTGACTACCTCAGCGGGAGGGCCAAAGATACGCAGTATTTT. The V and J genes are TRBV29-1 and TRBJ2-3; TRBD2 matches 10 bases. The CDR3 is made up of 16 amino acids. The germline V gene has CDR1 SQVTM and CDR2 ANQGSEA. V was pared by 3 bases and J by 5 bases, with 11 bases of the junction left unmatched.

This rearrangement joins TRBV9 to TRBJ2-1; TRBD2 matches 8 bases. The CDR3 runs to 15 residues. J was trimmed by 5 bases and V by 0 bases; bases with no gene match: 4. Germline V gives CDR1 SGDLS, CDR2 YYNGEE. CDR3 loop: CASSVAGLANNEQFF. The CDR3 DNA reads TGTGCCAGCAGCGTAGCAGGACTAGCTAACAATGAGCAGTTCTTC.

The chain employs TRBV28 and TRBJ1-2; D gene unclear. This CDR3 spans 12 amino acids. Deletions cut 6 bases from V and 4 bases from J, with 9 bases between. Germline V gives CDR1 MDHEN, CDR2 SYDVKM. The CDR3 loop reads CASSPRFYGYTF. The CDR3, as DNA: TGTGCCAGCAGCCCCCGGTTCTATGGCTACACCTTC.

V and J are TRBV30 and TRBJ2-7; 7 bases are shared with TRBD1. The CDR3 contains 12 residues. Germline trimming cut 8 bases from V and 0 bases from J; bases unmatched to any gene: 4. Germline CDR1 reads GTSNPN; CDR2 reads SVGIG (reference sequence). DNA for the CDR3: TGTGCCGGCCAGGGGGTCTCCTACGAGCAGTACTTC. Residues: CAGQGVSYEQYF.

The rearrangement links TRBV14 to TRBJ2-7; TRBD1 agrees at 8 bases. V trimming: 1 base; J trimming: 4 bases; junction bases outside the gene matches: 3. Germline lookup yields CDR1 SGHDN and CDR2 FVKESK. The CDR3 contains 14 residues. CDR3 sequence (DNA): TGTGCCAGCAGCCAAGGTACAGGGGGATACGAGCAGTACTTC. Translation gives CASSQGTGGYEQYF.

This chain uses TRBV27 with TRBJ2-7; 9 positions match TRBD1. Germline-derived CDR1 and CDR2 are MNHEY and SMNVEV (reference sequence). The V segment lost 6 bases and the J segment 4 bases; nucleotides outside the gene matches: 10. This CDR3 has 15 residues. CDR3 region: CASSLNGQGWYEQYF. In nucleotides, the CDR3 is TGTGCCAGCAGCCTAAACGGACAGGGGTGGTACGAGCAGTACTTC.

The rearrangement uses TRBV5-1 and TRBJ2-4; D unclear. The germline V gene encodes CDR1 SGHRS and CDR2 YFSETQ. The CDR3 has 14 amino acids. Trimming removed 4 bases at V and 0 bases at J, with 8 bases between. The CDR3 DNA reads TGCGCCAGCAGCCGAGGTGTAGCCAAAAACATTCAGTACTTC. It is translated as CASSRGVAKNIQYF.

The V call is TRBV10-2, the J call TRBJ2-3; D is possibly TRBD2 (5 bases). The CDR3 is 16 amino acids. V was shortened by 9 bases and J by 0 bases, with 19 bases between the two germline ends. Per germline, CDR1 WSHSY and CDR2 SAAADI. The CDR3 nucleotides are TGCGCCAGTCGCCCCGATGTAGGGAGCAGCACAGATACGCAGTATTTT. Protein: CASRPDVGSSTDTQYF.

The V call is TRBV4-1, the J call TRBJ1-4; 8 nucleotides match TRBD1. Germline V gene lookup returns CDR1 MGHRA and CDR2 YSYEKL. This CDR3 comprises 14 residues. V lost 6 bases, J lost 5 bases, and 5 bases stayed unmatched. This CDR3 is CASRWTGRNEKLFF. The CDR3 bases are TGCGCCAGCAGGTGGACAGGGCGAAATGAAAAACTGTTTTTT.

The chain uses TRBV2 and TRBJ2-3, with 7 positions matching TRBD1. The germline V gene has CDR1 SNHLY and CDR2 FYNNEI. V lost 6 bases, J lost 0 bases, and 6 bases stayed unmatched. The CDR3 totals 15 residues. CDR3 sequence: CASRGTVASTDTQYF. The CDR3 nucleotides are TGTGCCAGCAGAGGGACAGTGGCTAGCACAGATACGCAGTATTTT.